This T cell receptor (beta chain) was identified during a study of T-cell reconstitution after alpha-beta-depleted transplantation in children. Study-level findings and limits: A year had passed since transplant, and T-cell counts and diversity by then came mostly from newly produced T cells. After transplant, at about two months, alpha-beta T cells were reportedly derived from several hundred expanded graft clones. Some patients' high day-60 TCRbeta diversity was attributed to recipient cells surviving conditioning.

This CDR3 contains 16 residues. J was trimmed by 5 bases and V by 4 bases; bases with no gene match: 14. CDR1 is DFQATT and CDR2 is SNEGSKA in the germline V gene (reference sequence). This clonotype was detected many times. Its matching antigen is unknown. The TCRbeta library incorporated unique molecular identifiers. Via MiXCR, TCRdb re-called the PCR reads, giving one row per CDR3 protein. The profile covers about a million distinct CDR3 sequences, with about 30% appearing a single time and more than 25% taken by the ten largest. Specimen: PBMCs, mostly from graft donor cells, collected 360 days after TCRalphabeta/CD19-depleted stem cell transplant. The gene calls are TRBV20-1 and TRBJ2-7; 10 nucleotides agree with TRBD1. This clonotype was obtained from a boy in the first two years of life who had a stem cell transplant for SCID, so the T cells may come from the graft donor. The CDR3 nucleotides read TGCAGTGCTACCCTAGAAGCGGGACAGGGGATTCACGAGCAGTACTTC. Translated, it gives CSATLEAGQGIHEQYF.